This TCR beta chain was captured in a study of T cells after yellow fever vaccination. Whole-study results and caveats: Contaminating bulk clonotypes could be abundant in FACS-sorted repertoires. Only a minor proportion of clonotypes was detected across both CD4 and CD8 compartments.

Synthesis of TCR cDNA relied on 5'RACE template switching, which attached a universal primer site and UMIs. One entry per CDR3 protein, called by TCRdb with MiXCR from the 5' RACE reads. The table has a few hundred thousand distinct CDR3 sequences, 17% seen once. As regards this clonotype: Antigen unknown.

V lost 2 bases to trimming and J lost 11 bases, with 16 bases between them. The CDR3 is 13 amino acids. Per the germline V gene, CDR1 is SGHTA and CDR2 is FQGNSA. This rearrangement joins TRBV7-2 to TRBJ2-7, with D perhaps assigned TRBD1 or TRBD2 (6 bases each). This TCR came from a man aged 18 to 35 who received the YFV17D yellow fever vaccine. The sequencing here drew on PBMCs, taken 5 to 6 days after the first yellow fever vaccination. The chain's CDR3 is CASSLWGAGVKYF. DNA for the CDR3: TGTGCCAGCAGCTTATGGGGGGCAGGGGTTAAGTACTTC.